One sample yielded the 31 T cell receptor beta chains listed below, sequenced in a study of molecular identifiers for immune sequencing clone quantification. MiXCR was run by TCRdb on the PCR reads, yielding one entry per CDR3 protein. The sample has about 60,000 distinct CDR3 sequences; about 19% are singletons. What was sequenced was naive CD8+ T cells from blood, with Jurkat cell RNA spiked in. The subset was: FACS-sorted CD8+CD4-CCR7+CD45RA+ naive T cells. These receptor sequences come from a human donor in good health. Some libraries in this study had Jurkat cell RNA spiked in.

With respect to this clonotype: A much larger clone differs from this one at a single base, so this may be a read error. The chain links TRBV6-6 to TRBJ1-4; TRBD1 agrees at 9 bases. Germline values: CDR1 MNHNY, CDR2 SVGAGI (reference sequence). V gave up 8 bases and J gave up 6 bases; unmatched junction bases: 19. The CDR3 spans 18 residues. The CDR3 coding sequence is TGTGCCAGCGGTCCCGGGACAGGGATCATAGGGAAGTATGAAAAACTGTTTTTT. This codes for CASGPGTGIIGKYEKLFF.

Many counts were recorded for this clonotype. This rearrangement joins TRBV13 to TRBJ1-1; 10 nucleotides match TRBD1. The CDR3 loop spans 15 amino acids. Trimming removed 5 bases from V and 8 bases from J; junction bases left unmatched: 11. Germline CDR1 PRHDT, CDR2 FYEKMQ (reference sequence). CDR3 DNA sequence: TGTGCCAGCAGCCAACCCGGGACAGGGGAGGAGGAAGCTTTCTTT. Translation: CASSQPGTGEEEAFF.

A word on this clonotype: Germline is not matched at one junction end, which may reflect a read error. The V gene is TRBV20-1, the J gene TRBJ2-4; 7 bases align to TRBD2. CDR3 size: 16 residues. The V gene's germline CDR1 is DFQATT and CDR2 SNEGSKA (reference sequence). The CDR3 bases are TGCAGTGCTAAAATTGGGTGGGCGGGAGCGGGAAACATTCAGCACTTC. Translation gives CSAKIGWAGAGNIQHF.

The rearrangement joins TRBV20-1 to TRBJ2-1; D may be TRBD1 (6 bases). The germline CDR1 and CDR2 sequences are DFQATT and SNEGSKA (reference sequence). Trimming shortened V by 6 bases and J by 0 bases, and 15 bases separated the two germline ends. The CDR3 has 15 residues. The CDR3 reads CSAKGVGHSYNEQFF. Written as DNA, the CDR3 is TGCAGTGCCAAGGGGGTGGGGCACTCCTACAATGAGCAGTTCTTC.

A remark on this clonotype: A much larger clone lies one base from this, so it may be a read error. The chain uses TRBV11-3 and TRBJ2-1; 8 bases are shared with TRBD1. The CDR3 spans 14 residues. Germline assignment: CDR1 SGHNT and CDR2 YENEEA. The CDR3 region has the DNA TGTGCCAGCAGCTTAGCCCCAGGGGGCAATGGGCAGTTCTTC. Translation: CASSLAPGGNGQFF.

Within the sample, this clonotype is medium-sized. CDR3 nucleotides: TGTGCCAGCAGCCAAAGTCCAGGGCGGTCCTACGAGCAGTACTTC. This gives the protein CASSQSPGRSYEQYF. The rearrangement uses TRBV7-2 and TRBJ2-7; D possibly corresponds to TRBD1 (5 bases). Germline-derived CDR1 and CDR2 are SGHTA and FQGNSA. The ends were cut back, 5 bases at V and 1 base at J, with 15 bases in the middle. This CDR3 contains 15 residues.

The table lists this clonotype with many counts. The chain has TRBV20-1 and TRBJ2-7; D remains ambiguous. Trimming pared 3 bases from V and 3 bases from J, leaving 6 bases between. The CDR3 contains 11 residues. CDR1 is DFQATT and CDR2 is SNEGSKA in the germline V gene (reference sequence). The DNA of the CDR3 is TGCAGTGCTAGGGCAGACTACGAGCAGTACTTC. This translates into CSARADYEQYF.

This clonotype occurred many times. The chain couples TRBV20-1 to TRBJ2-7, with TRBD2 identical over 9 bases. The CDR3 runs 14 residues. After removal of 5 bases from V and 0 bases from J, the junction contained 5 bases not matched to a gene. CDR1 and CDR2 (germline): DFQATT, SNEGSKA (reference sequence). The CDR3 sequence is CSALGTSFSYEQYF. CDR3 nucleotide sequence: TGCAGTGCTCTCGGGACTAGCTTCTCCTACGAGCAGTACTTC.

This clonotype was recorded at least ten times. The chain carries TRBV6-4 and TRBJ1-1; 10 nucleotides align to TRBD1. The germline V gene encodes CDR1 MRHNA and CDR2 SNTAGT. The CDR3 runs 16 residues. The J segment lost 3 bases and the V segment lost 0 bases, leaving 4 bases of the junction unmatched. The CDR3 here is CASSDSPDRGDTEAFF. The CDR3 DNA follows: TGTGCCAGCAGTGACTCACCGGACAGGGGGGACACTGAAGCTTTCTTT.

In regard to this clonotype: It may be a read error: a sequence one base away is much more abundant. This chain joins TRBV7-9 and TRBJ2-7; D not certain. The germline V gene encodes CDR1 SEHNR and CDR2 FQNEAQ (reference sequence). The CDR3 totals 12 residues. In DNA form, the CDR3 reads TGTGCCAGCAGCTTATTCCGCTACGAGCGGTACTTC. This gives the protein CASSLFRYERYF.

This clonotype was seen a handful of times. This chain links TRBV19 with TRBJ1-1; 7 bases agree with TRBD1. The V gene's germline CDR1 is LNHDA and CDR2 SQIVND (reference sequence). J lost 1 base, V lost 6 bases, and 2 bases had no gene match. The CDR3 consists of 13 residues. The CDR3 DNA reads TGTGCCAGTAGGGGACAGAGGAACACTGAAGCTTTCTTT. Translating gives CASRGQRNTEAFF. Looking up the rest from reference TRBV19 and TRBJ1-1 gives the full variable domain: DGGITQSPKYLFRKEGQNVTLSCEQNLNHDAMYWYRQDPGQGLRLIYYSQIVNDFQKGDIAEGYSVSREKKESFPLTVTSAQKNPTAFYLCASRGQRNTEAFFGQGTRLTVV.

This clonotype was recorded many times. The J gene is TRBJ2-1, the V gene TRBV7-3; perhaps TRBD1 as D (8 bases). V gave up 5 bases and J gave up 6 bases, with 17 bases separating them. This CDR3 is built from 15 residues. Germline CDR1 SGHTA, CDR2 FQGTGA. CDR3 DNA sequence: TGTGCCAGCAGCCCAACAGGGGGACTAATCAATGAGCAGTTCTTC. It specifies CASSPTGGLINEQFF.

This rearrangement joins TRBV6-1 to TRBJ1-1, with D maybe TRBD1 (5 bases). Trimming took off 6 bases at V and 2 bases at J, with 13 bases between the two ends. The germline CDR1 and CDR2 sequences are MNHNS and SASEGT. The CDR3 runs to 14 residues. The CDR3 nucleotides are TGTGCCAGCAGAGATCTACAGGTTAACACTGAAGCTTTCTTT. Amino acids: CASRDLQVNTEAFF.

The genes are TRBV7-9 and TRBJ2-5, with 9 positions matching TRBD1. Germline CDR1 SEHNR, CDR2 FQNEAQ (reference sequence). The CDR3 loop spans 15 amino acids. The ends lost 4 bases at V and 5 bases at J; junction bases unmatched: 8. In DNA form, the CDR3 reads TGTGCCAGCAGCTCCCACAGGGGGCTCGGGGAGACCCAGTACTTC. Amino acid sequence: CASSSHRGLGETQYF.

The chain uses TRBV19 and TRBJ1-1, with 7 bases that match TRBD1. CDR1 is LNHDA, CDR2 SQIVND, per germline (reference sequence). This CDR3 region has 14 residues. V was pared by 2 bases and J by 6 bases, with 6 bases of the junction left unmatched. CDR3: CASSITGVGAEAFF. CDR3 in DNA: TGTGCCAGTAGTATAACAGGGGTGGGGGCTGAAGCTTTCTTT. Full variable domain (outside the CDR3, taken from reference TRBV19 and TRBJ1-1): DGGITQSPKYLFRKEGQNVTLSCEQNLNHDAMYWYRQDPGQGLRLIYYSQIVNDFQKGDIAEGYSVSREKKESFPLTVTSAQKNPTAFYLCASSITGVGAEAFFGQGTRLTVV.

Notes on this clonotype: Given a much more abundant clone one base away, this may be a read error. The chain carries TRBV28 and TRBJ2-7; TRBD2 agrees at 8 bases. From germline, CDR1 is MDHEN and CDR2 SYDVKM. This CDR3 is built from 17 residues. CDR3 nucleotides: TGTGCCGGCAGTGACCGGTCAGCGGGAGTCGATGACTACGAGCAGTACTTC. Residues: CAGSDRSAGVDDYEQYF.

In its sample, this clonotype was seen many times. The chain combines TRBV6-5 with TRBJ2-7, with D perhaps TRBD2 (6 bases). The CDR3 has 14 residues. Trimming took off 6 bases at V and 6 bases at J, with 18 bases between the two ends. Germline lookup yields CDR1 MNHEY and CDR2 SVGAGI. In nucleotides, the CDR3 is TGTGCCAGCAGCCCATCTGGGGGGAGCGGCGAGCAGTACTTC. Protein product: CASSPSGGSGEQYF.

The chain joins TRBV27 to TRBJ2-3; 8 nucleotides line up with TRBD2. Germline V gene lookup returns CDR1 MNHEY and CDR2 SMNVEV (reference sequence). The CDR3 extends over 17 amino acids. The ends lost 4 bases at V and 3 bases at J; junction bases unmatched: 12. Here the CDR3 DNA reads TGTGCCAGCAGTTCGCTTGGGACTAGTTGGAGTACAGATACGCAGTATTTT. Its protein product is CASSSLGTSWSTDTQYF.

Judged by abundance, this clonotype is medium-sized. The chain has TRBV27 and TRBJ1-1, with a possible D match to TRBD1 (5 bases). Between the trimmed V and J ends, which lost 5 bases and 1 base, there was a span of 14 bases. Looked up from germline, CDR1 is MNHEY and CDR2 is SMNVEV (reference sequence). The length of the CDR3 is 15 residues. The CDR3 reads CASSGRGVPNTEAFF. The CDR3 DNA follows: TGTGCCAGCAGTGGTCGGGGCGTCCCGAACACTGAAGCTTTCTTT.

This clonotype was counted many times. The chain carries TRBV11-2 and TRBJ2-3, with TRBD2 matching over 8 bases. The germline V gene has CDR1 SGHAT and CDR2 FQNNGV. Trimming took 10 bases from V and 3 from J; bases not matched to a gene: 3. The CDR3 runs 12 residues. The DNA of the CDR3 is TGTGCCACAAGCGGGGGTACAGATACGCAGTATTTT. This translates into CATSGGTDTQYF.

The table lists this clonotype with a few counts. V usage is TRBV11-2 and J usage is TRBJ2-1; possible D gene TRBD2, 6 bases. Germline CDR1 and CDR2: SGHAT and FQNNGV. The CDR3 is 15 amino acids. With 5 bases removed from V and 8 bases from J, the gap between germline ends came to 19 bases. The CDR3 DNA is TGTGCCAGCAGCCCACTATGGACTACTCAAGATGAGCAGTTCTTC. Translation: CASSPLWTTQDEQFF.

This clonotype appeared a few times. The chain combines TRBV12-5 with TRBJ2-2; D is uncertain. Trimming stripped 5 bases from V and 6 bases from J, with 10 bases between. CDR1 and CDR2 from the germline V gene are LGHNT and FRNRAP. The CDR3 extends over 13 amino acids. The CDR3 nucleotides read TGTGCTAGTGGTGCGGCAGGCGCCGGGGAGCTGTTTTTT. Translation: CASGAAGAGELFF.

This clonotype was seen repeatedly, ten times or more. V gene TRBV20-1 combines with J gene TRBJ2-7; 7 bases fit TRBD1. This CDR3 contains 14 residues. V gave up 6 bases and J gave up 3 bases; unmatched junction bases: 11. Germline assignment: CDR1 DFQATT and CDR2 SNEGSKA (reference sequence). The DNA of the CDR3 is TGCAGTGCCCGAGTGCTCGGACAGGTCTACGAGCAGTACTTC. This gives the protein CSARVLGQVYEQYF.

This clonotype was picked up many times. DNA for the CDR3: TGTGCCAGCAGCTTTGGGGGGCTAAGCAATCAGCCCCAGCATTTT. Translating gives CASSFGGLSNQPQHF. The chain recombines TRBV7-9 with TRBJ1-5, with D maybe TRBD1 (6 bases). The V gene lost 3 bases and the J gene lost 1 base, with 10 bases spanning the gap. This CDR3 comprises 15 residues. Germline V CDR1 and CDR2: SEHNR, FQNEAQ (reference sequence). Complete variable domain (other parts from reference TRBV7-9 and TRBJ1-5): DTGVSQNPRHKITKRGQNVTFRCDPISEHNRLYWYRQTLGQGPEFLTYFQNEAQLEKSRLLSDRFSAERPKGSFSTLEIQRTEQGDSAMYLCASSFGGLSNQPQHFGDGTRLSIL.

This clonotype has a count of ten or more. This chain connects TRBV24-1 to TRBJ2-3, with D perhaps matching TRBD2 (6 bases). The ends were cut back, 2 bases at V and 0 bases at J, with 11 bases in the middle. The germline V gene has CDR1 KGHDR and CDR2 SFDVKD. This CDR3 has 16 residues. The CDR3 DNA is TGTGCCACCAGTGATTGGGAGGAGTCTAGCACAGATACGCAGTATTTT. Its translation is CATSDWEESSTDTQYF.

In regard to this clonotype: This may be a read error, as it is one base from a much larger clone. This chain uses TRBV25-1 with TRBJ1-1, with a weak D call TRBD1 (6 bases). V was trimmed by 3 bases and J by 3 bases, leaving 11 bases between them. The germline CDR1 and CDR2 sequences are MGHDK and SYGVNS. The CDR3 loop spans 14 amino acids. The CDR3 loop reads CASSDRGMDTEAFF. Here the CDR3 DNA reads TGTGCCAGCAGTGACAGGGGTATGGACACTGAAGCTTTCTTT.

This clonotype has ten or more counts. The rearrangement joins TRBV7-9 to TRBJ2-7; D uncertain. The germline V gene has CDR1 SEHNR and CDR2 FQNEAQ (reference sequence). Trimming shortened V by 4 bases and J by 6 bases, and 7 bases separated the two germline ends. The CDR3 is made up of 11 amino acids. CDR3 coding DNA: TGTGCCAGCAGCTCCACCGGCGAGCAGTACTTC. It encodes CASSSTGEQYF. Full variable domain (rest looked up from reference TRBV7-9 and TRBJ2-7): DTGVSQNPRHKITKRGQNVTFRCDPISEHNRLYWYRQTLGQGPEFLTYFQNEAQLEKSRLLSDRFSAERPKGSFSTLEIQRTEQGDSAMYLCASSSTGEQYFGPGTRLTVT.

This clonotype occurred many times. The CDR3 reads CASSSYSEITYEQYF. The CDR3 region has the DNA TGTGCCAGCAGCAGCTACAGTGAAATTACCTACGAGCAGTACTTC. The J gene is TRBJ2-7, the V gene TRBV11-3; D is uncertain. Germline CDR1 is SGHNT and CDR2 is YENEEA. Trimming removed 5 bases from V and 2 bases from J, with 16 bases in between. The CDR3 runs to 15 residues.

Details on this clonotype: A much larger clone lies one base from this, so it may be a read error. The chain couples TRBV29-1 to TRBJ1-2; D is undetermined. The CDR3 is 13 amino acids. Per germline, CDR1 SQVTM and CDR2 ANQGSEA. CDR3 coding DNA: TGCAGCGTTGTCCCCCGTGCTAACTATGGCCACACCTTC. Translation gives CSVVPRANYGHTF. Full variable domain (missing parts from reference TRBV29-1 and TRBJ1-2): SAVISQKPSRDICQRGTSLTIQCQVDSQVTMMFWYRQQPGQSLTLIATANQGSEATYESGFVIDKFPISRPNLTFSTLTVSNMSPEDSSIYLCSVVPRANYGHTFGSGTRLTVV.

This clonotype was seen ten or more times. CDR3 amino acids: CASSDGAEQYF. The CDR3 DNA reads TGTGCCAGCAGTGATGGTGCCGAGCAGTACTTC. This chain connects TRBV2 to TRBJ2-7, with D hard to call. V gave up 3 bases and J gave up 6 bases, with 6 bases separating them. This CDR3 region has 11 residues. Germline V gene data show CDR1 as SNHLY and CDR2 as FYNNEI.

This clonotype came up many times. The chain is built from TRBV7-9 and TRBJ2-1, with 12 bases lining up with TRBD2. The J segment lost 7 bases and the V segment lost 2 bases, leaving 9 bases of the junction unmatched. The CDR3 is 17 amino acids. The germline V gene has CDR1 SEHNR and CDR2 FQNEAQ (reference sequence). The CDR3 here is CASSLPRLAGAGNEQFF. The CDR3 coding sequence is TGTGCCAGCAGCTTACCCCGACTAGCGGGAGCCGGGAATGAGCAGTTCTTC.